Reported below is one T cell receptor beta chain. Vbeta (60) and Jbeta (13) primers were used in the PCR. The repertoire was sequenced with immunoSEQ multiplex PCR; TCRdb's copy has only in-frame clones and lacks some. The sample includes around 150,000 clones, approximately 67% of them seen just once. This sample is part of a study of cytomegalovirus exposure and HLA in healthy donors. The origin of this receptor is a woman aged 60-75 years in good health and CMV-seronegative. Sequencing was carried out using PBMCs.

The CDR3 spells CASSRGTVVGNTIYF. For the CDR3, the DNA is TGTGCCAGTAGTCGCGGGACGGTGGTTGGAAACACCATATATTTT. This chain uses TRBV19 with TRBJ1-3; D might be TRBD1 (5 bases). Germline V gene lookup returns CDR1 LNHDA and CDR2 SQIVND (reference sequence). The CDR3 sequence is 15 residues long. Deletions cut 5 bases from V and 3 bases from J, with 14 bases between.